A selection of T cell receptor beta chains follows, all from one sample in a study of T cells in Graves' hyperthyroidism and ophthalmopathy. Each CDR3 protein is one row after TCRdb ran MiXCR on the multiplex PCR reads. The sample contains approximately 490,000 distinct CDR3 sequences, 20% to 25% of which appear only once. Material: blood. The receptors come from a woman aged 70-85 years with Graves' ophthalmopathy. CDR3s include the opening cysteine and the closing phenylalanine or tryptophan. The order of the fields is D gene, V gene, clone size, J gene, CDR3 DNA, CDR3 protein. The D gene is left open where the match is weak. Only some rows state a clone size, as once, few, many or a class for expanded clones.

>TRBD1|TRBV19|NA|TRBJ1-6
TGTACCAGCGCACCAGGGCAGGGGGGTTTGAATTCACCCCTCCACTTT
CTSAPGQGGLNSPLHF
>NA|TRBV29-1|NA|TRBJ2-1
TGCAGCATCACTATAGGTCCGGATGAGCAGTTCTTC
CSITIGPDEQFF
>TRBD1|TRBV7-2|NA|TRBJ1-4
TGTGCCAGCAGCTCGGACAGGTGGGATGAAAAACTGTTTTTT
CASSSDRWDEKLFF
>NA|TRBV5-1|NA|TRBJ2-7
TGCGCCAGCAAACCCCCTGCATACGAGCAGTACTTC
CASKPPAYEQYF
>TRBD2|TRBV7-2|few|TRBJ2-1
TGTGCCAGCAGCTTGCGCGGACTAGCGGGAGGTTTTCCCCACAATGAGCAGTTCTTC
CASSLRGLAGGFPHNEQFF
>NA|TRBV20-1|many|TRBJ2-5
TGCAGTGCATATAAACCAAACTCCGGGAAGACCCAGTACTTC
CSAYKPNSGKTQYF
>NA|TRBV9|few|TRBJ2-2
TGTGCCAGCAGCAACTATAGGGGCGCGAAAGCCGGGGAGCTGTTTTTT
CASSNYRGAKAGELFF
>TRBD2|TRBV4-3|NA|TRBJ2-5
TGCGCCAGCAGCCAGGTGGGAGTGACTAGCGGGTACCAAGAGACCCAGTACTTC
CASSQVGVTSGYQETQYF
>TRBD1|TRBV20-1|few|TRBJ2-1
TGCAGTGCTCTAGGGCAGGGGGCAAGGAATGAGCAGTTCTTC
CSALGQGARNEQFF
>TRBD1|TRBV6-5|NA|TRBJ1-2
TGTGCCAGCAGTTACTCGGGACAGGGGAGATATGGCTACACCTTC
CASSYSGQGRYGYTF
>NA|TRBV6-1|few|TRBJ1-2
TGTGCCAGCTGGAGAGGCTTCGGGGGCTACACCTTC
CASWRGFGGYTF
>NA|TRBV28|many|TRBJ1-6
TGTGCCAGCAGTCAAAATTCACCCCTCCACTTT
CASSQNSPLHF
>TRBD1|TRBV28|NA|TRBJ2-7
TGTGCCAGCAGTTTAACGCGTCAGGGGGCCTACGAGCAGTACTTC
CASSLTRQGAYEQYF
>NA|TRBV6-5|NA|TRBJ2-7
TGTGCCAGCAGTCTACTAGCAACGAGGTACTTC
CASSLLATRYF
>TRBD2|TRBV7-9|few|TRBJ2-5
TGTGCCAGCAGCTTATCGAGGACTAGCCAGGAGACCCAGTACTTC
CASSLSRTSQETQYF
>TRBD2|TRBV6-1|NA|TRBJ2-1
TGTGCCAGCAAACCCGGGACTAGCGGAAACAATGAGCAGTTCTTC
CASKPGTSGNNEQFF
>NA|TRBV11-1|many|TRBJ2-3
TGTGCCAGCAGCCGCGGGACACAGAGCACAGATACGCAGTATTTT
CASSRGTQSTDTQYF
>NA|TRBV29-1|few|TRBJ2-2
TGCAGCTCCACAGACGGGGGATCCGGGGAGCTGTTTTTT
CSSTDGGSGELFF
>NA|TRBV5-1|NA|TRBJ1-2
TGCGCCAGCAGCTTGCCAGGGGCTTTTGGCTACACCTTC
CASSLPGAFGYTF
>NA|TRBV11-2|many|TRBJ2-1
TGTGCCAGCAGCCACGGGACGTGGGGAAATGAGCAGTTCTTC
CASSHGTWGNEQFF
>TRBD1|TRBV5-5|NA|TRBJ2-7
TGTGCCAGCACCCCGGGACAGGGACCCTACGGGCAGTACTTC
CASTPGQGPYGQYF
>NA|TRBV2|many|TRBJ1-2
TGTGCCAGCAGTGACAGTAGCTTGGGGTACACCTTC
CASSDSSLGYTF
>NA|TRBV3-1|NA|TRBJ1-2
TGTGCCAGCAGCCACCTGGACACCACTAACTATGGCTACACCTTC
CASSHLDTTNYGYTF
>TRBD1|TRBV6-1|NA|TRBJ2-3
TGTGCCAGCAGCGACGAAGGGGGCTCGACGCAGTATTTT
CASSDEGGSTQYF
>TRBD1|TRBV4-1|NA|TRBJ2-2
TGCGCCAGCAGCCTAAAAGACAGGGGGAACACCGGGGAGCTGTTTTTT
CASSLKDRGNTGELFF
>TRBD2|TRBV2|NA|TRBJ2-2
TGTGCCAGTACTAGGGAGGGTTACACCGGGGAGCTGTTTTTT
CASTREGYTGELFF
>NA|TRBV20-1|NA|TRBJ2-1
TGCAGTGCTAGACCTCTACGGGGGGCGGGAGATGGTGAGCAGTTCTTC
CSARPLRGAGDGEQFF
>TRBD2|TRBV6-6|NA|TRBJ2-1
TGTGCCAGCAGTTACTCGACTAGCGGGAGACCGAATGAGCAGTTCTTC
CASSYSTSGRPNEQFF
>TRBD1|TRBV3-1|NA|TRBJ2-5
TGTGCCAGCACCTGGACAGGGCACCAAGAGACCCAGTACTTC
CASTWTGHQETQYF